What follows is one TCR beta chain and its context. Its antigen specificity is not known. There are no base qualities to consult, and no much larger clone falls within one base. A patient counted as having stable Graves' hyperthyroidism if no progression to ophthalmopathy occurred over 18 months of follow-up. The hyperthyroidism patients were between 18 and 65 years old and newly diagnosed, with a disease duration of less than 2 months. Exclusion was applied to patients with uncontrolled infections, other autoimmune diseases, pregnancy or lactation. Diagnoses were based on clinical symptoms, serum thyroxine and TRAb, thyroid ultrasound and orbital computed tomography. PBMCs were isolated from roughly 10 ml of fresh peripheral blood by Ficoll-Paque density gradient centrifugation. Total RNA was extracted with Trizol reagent, and quality was checked on an Agilent 2100 Bioanalyzer. The sample belongs to a study of T cells in Graves' hyperthyroidism and ophthalmopathy (dated by TCRdb to about 2019). About the full investigation: Peripheral blood samples were taken at initial diagnosis, before any treatment was given. TCR V-J signatures able to tell the groups apart were searched for in a discovery cohort of around 95 patients, of whom about 40 had Graves' ophthalmopathy and roughly 57 had stable Graves' hyperthyroidism. An independent validation cohort of around 19 hyperthyroidism patients and 17 patients who later progressed to ophthalmopathy tested prospective prediction of ophthalmopathy. For training and testing, the 100 or so patients in the discovery cohort were randomly divided in a 7:3 ratio. The study also compared thyroid tissue and blood T-cell repertoires from 6 or 7 Graves' hyperthyroidism patients. Once sampling was done, hyperthyroidism patients were given methimazole at a starting dose of 30 mg daily, whereas ophthalmopathy patients were given high-dose intravenous methylprednisolone. The paper reports TCR Vbeta CDR3 sequencing of fewer than 150 peripheral blood samples: 40 or so ophthalmopathy, 75 to 80 hyperthyroidism and around 17 progressor patients.

What the authors observed across the whole study: A model built on a 13 V-J signature distinguished ophthalmopathy from stable hyperthyroidism, reaching over 85% sensitivity and about 81% specificity in cross-validation and 80%/75% in testing. Sample size was not statistically predetermined, and investigators were not blinded to group allocation. Blood samples also contained most of the expanded thyroid clonotypes (frequency above 0.001), which suggests that blood repertoires may reflect thyroid immune responses. In validation, progression to ophthalmopathy was predicted by the model with 65% to 71% sensitivity and around 75% specificity, a median of about 6.4 months before onset.

The TCR beta CDR3 regions were amplified from RNA transcripts. The first round of RT-PCR for the TCR CDR3 was performed with the HTBI primer set and the Qiagen OneStep RT-PCR kit. Libraries were constructed in a second round of multiplex PCR, after which size selection and purification were carried out. Sequencing of the libraries was done on an Illumina HiSeq2000 using paired-end 100 bp reads. Processing in the source paper ran as follows. SOAPnuke was used to process the raw data, with reads discarded if the reads contained adapters or uncalled bases, had a mean Phred below 15, or lacked an exact constant-primer or identifier match. COPE v1.2.5 was used to merge the high-quality paired reads, and each unique nucleotide sequence was defined as a clonotype. Clonotypes were aligned to IMGT TRBV, TRBD and TRBJ reference segments using MiTCR v1.1. Analysis was restricted to V-J combinations with a frequency above 0.0001, which covered roughly 99% of repertoires. The TCS score was defined as the ratio of F50 (clonal expansion) to E x V (chaos), calculated using BLOSUM62-based TCRdist between CDR3 peptides within each V-J. Welch's t-statistics and random forest reduced around 510 V-J features to 10 to 15, which were used in a naive Bayes classifier (R e1071). TCRdb reprocessed the public reads (quality trimming at Q25 with fastp, clone calling with MiXCR) and kept in-frame beta chains. For every CDR3 protein sequence, its rows merge into one entry that carries the most common genes and DNA. TCRdb's processing, not the study's, gives the V and J calls here. This sample is represented by around 300,000 distinct CDR3 sequences; roughly an eighth of them were singletons. In total, the top ten clones hold 6.5% to 10% of the sample.

This receptor was taken from a woman aged 40 to 50 with Graves' hyperthyroidism. Sequenced: blood.

CDR3 region: CSARSTSGGTYEQYF. The DNA sequence is TGCAGTGCTAGGTCCACTAGCGGAGGGACCTACGAGCAGTACTTC. The chain uses TRBV20-1 and TRBJ2-7, with 8 central nucleotides matching TRBD2. From cysteine to phenylalanine, the CDR3 is 15 amino acids long. The sequence is cut down to CDR3 DNA, 45 bases in frame from base 1. The V end gives up 3 bases and the J end 2 bases, leaving 9 bases in the junction not matched to a gene. The germline V gene (reference sequence) yields DFQATT for CDR1 and SNEGSKA for CDR2.